This T cell receptor beta chain was recorded in a study of blood T cell repertoires in COVID-19. Study background: Some COVID-19 samples were acute and others convalescent; all came from the United States, Italy and Spain. Sources were T cells, B-cell-depleted T cells, or PBMCs; the material itself was cDNA or gDNA.

Germline lookup yields CDR1 SGHRS and CDR2 YFSETQ. CDR3 size: 13 residues. With V trimmed by 5 bases and J by 4 bases, 3 bases remained unmatched. As handled by the study authors: The authors estimated nucleated cell counts from reference gene primer amplification. Only in-frame clones appear in the TCRdb table, and some are missing; sequencing was by immunoSEQ multiplex PCR. D and trimming were read from the DNA, whereas the V and J calls and clone size are those reported in that table. Among hundreds of thousands of clones listed, around 90% were seen once. Membership in each cohort depended on participant-reported clinical history. This clone occurred once.

The chain carries TRBV5-1 and TRBJ2-5; 9 bases line up with TRBD1. The sequencing sample was made of PBMCs or T cells enriched from blood (not recorded which). The clonotype originates from a woman younger than 30 with acute COVID-19. CDR3 residues: CASRDRGGETQYF. The CDR3 DNA is TGCGCCAGCAGGGACAGGGGCGGAGAGACCCAGTACTTC.